This T cell receptor (beta chain) was captured by sequencing in a study of identical twins (dated by TCRdb to the mid-2010s). About the investigation overall: TCR alpha and beta repertoires from monozygotic twins, unrelated adults of various ages and cord blood were deep-sequenced to test whether fetal clonotypes persist. Replicate twin experiments were performed at different times using different library preparation protocols to rule out contamination.

All donors were healthy Caucasians. Three unrelated non-twin adults were additionally sequenced: a male aged 18 to 30, a male aged 50 to 60 and a female aged 50 to 60. Miltenyi CD45RO+ enrichment and human naive T-cell isolation kits were used to isolate memory (CD45RO+) and naive T cells from PBMC. Findings and caveats that apply to the study as a whole: Zero-insertion analyses could be partly confounded by invariant T cells such as MAIT and iNKT, though diverse VJ usage argued against such confounding for most clonotypes. Because the same donors could not be followed over many years, the conclusions depended on cross-sectional statistical analysis. In monozygotic twins, recombination models systematically underestimated out-of-frame TCR alpha sharing, but the models matched the sharing seen between unrelated individuals. Fewer insertions were carried by abundant cord blood beta clonotypes; a weaker similar trend was observed in young adult naive repertoires, while no such trend was observed in memory repertoires. Compared with coincidental sharing between unrelated individuals, out-of-frame TCR alpha sequences shared between twins showed an excess of sequences with low generation probability. The excess sharing between twins in beta out-of-frame sequences was weaker because fewer shared sequences reduced the signal-to-noise ratio.

The library relied on 5' RACE. Data came from an Illumina HiSeq 2000. Template switching added a universal primer binding site, and the final cDNA carried a unique molecular identifier that allowed TCR cDNA molecules to be counted accurately. Specific primers in the conserved constant-segment region were used to synthesize first-strand cDNA for the TCR alpha and beta chains. To control for contamination, each cDNA library was double barcoded with a SMART-Mk sample barcode plus Illumina barcodes. TruSeq adapter sequences, together with Illumina sample barcodes, were added in two successive PCR steps. TCR alpha and beta cDNA libraries were sequenced on the Illumina HiSeq platform with custom primers. Per the source publication's procedure: Raw reads were processed with MiGEC to extract unique molecular identifiers, and MiXCR was used to determine CDR3 positions. Recombination models were inferred per individual with the repgenHMM and IGoR tools using an EM algorithm. Shared clonotypes were analyzed with the tcR package in R, and sharing was normalized by the product of cloneset sizes. To study raw recombination free of thymic and clonal selection effects, out-of-frame nonproductive sequences were analyzed. In TCRdb, the public reads were trimmed at Q25 with fastp and aligned with MiXCR, with productive beta chains retained. Each CDR3 protein gets just one entry, which takes the most common genes and DNA from the rows behind it. TCRdb, rather than the study authors, made the V and J calls. For this sample the table gives some 330,000 distinct CDR3 sequences, of which roughly 9% were detected only once. The ten largest clones add up to approximately 9.3% of the sample.

At the junction V is shortened by 0 bases and J by 7 bases; bases outside the gene matches: 8. For CDR1 and CDR2, the germline V gene (reference sequence) lists DFQATT and SNEGSKA. The CDR3 covers 16 residues, taking in both the cysteine and the phenylalanine. Only the CDR3 DNA stays, 48 bases, in frame from base 1. The sample holds a few counts of this clonotype. The specificity of this receptor is unknown. No base-level quality is on record; no much larger clone is a single base apart. The chain uses TRBV20-1 and TRBJ2-2, with 10 middle bases fitting TRBD2. Input material: naive T cells sorted from blood. The sample's cell subset or site label is to be understood as: cells isolated with a human naive T-cell isolation kit. This receptor was taken from a woman aged 45-59 years in good health. CDR3 region: CSARDRSGRAVGELFF. The DNA sequence is given as TGCAGTGCTAGAGATAGAAGCGGGAGGGCCGTCGGGGAGCTGTTTTTT.